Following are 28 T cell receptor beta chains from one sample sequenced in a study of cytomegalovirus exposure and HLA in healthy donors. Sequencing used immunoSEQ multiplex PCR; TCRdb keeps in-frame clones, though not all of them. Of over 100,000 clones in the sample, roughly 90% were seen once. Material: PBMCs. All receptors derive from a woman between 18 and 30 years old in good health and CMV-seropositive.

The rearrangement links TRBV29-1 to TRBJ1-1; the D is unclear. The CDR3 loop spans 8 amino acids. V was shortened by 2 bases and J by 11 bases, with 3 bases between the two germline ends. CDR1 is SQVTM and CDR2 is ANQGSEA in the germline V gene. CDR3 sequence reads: CSVERAFF. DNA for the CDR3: TGCAGCGTTGAACGGGCTTTCTTT. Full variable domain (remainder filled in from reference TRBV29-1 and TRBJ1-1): SAVISQKPSRDICQRGTSLTIQCQVDSQVTMMFWYRQQPGQSLTLIATANQGSEATYESGFVIDKFPISRPNLTFSTLTVSNMSPEDSSIYLCSVERAFFGQGTRLTVV.

As DNA, the CDR3 is TGCAGCGTTGTGGGGGCCCACGGCTACACCTTC. It encodes CSVVGAHGYTF. The chain couples TRBV29-1 to TRBJ1-2; maybe TRBD1 (6 bases). V was clipped by 4 bases and J by 8 bases, with 11 bases between them. CDR1 SQVTM and CDR2 ANQGSEA come from the germline V gene. The CDR3 has 11 residues.

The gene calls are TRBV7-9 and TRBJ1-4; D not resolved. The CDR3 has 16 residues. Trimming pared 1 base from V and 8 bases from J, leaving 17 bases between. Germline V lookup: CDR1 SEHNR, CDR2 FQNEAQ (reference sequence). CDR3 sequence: CASSLVPGVDSEKLFF. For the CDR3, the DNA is TGTGCCAGCAGCTTAGTCCCCGGGGTAGATTCCGAAAAACTGTTTTTT.

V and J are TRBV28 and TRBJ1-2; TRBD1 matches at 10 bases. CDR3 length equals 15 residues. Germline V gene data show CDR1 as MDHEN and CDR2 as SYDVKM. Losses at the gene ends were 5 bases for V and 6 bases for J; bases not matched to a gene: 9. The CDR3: CASSAPPGQGHGYTF. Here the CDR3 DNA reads TGTGCCAGCAGTGCGCCCCCGGGACAGGGGCATGGCTACACCTTC.

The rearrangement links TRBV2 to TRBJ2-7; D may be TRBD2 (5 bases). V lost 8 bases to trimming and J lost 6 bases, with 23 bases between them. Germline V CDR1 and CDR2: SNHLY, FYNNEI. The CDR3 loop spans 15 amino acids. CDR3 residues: CASSPEGTSVREQYF. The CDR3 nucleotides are TGTGCCAGCTCCCCAGAGGGCACGTCCGTCCGCGAGCAGTACTTC.

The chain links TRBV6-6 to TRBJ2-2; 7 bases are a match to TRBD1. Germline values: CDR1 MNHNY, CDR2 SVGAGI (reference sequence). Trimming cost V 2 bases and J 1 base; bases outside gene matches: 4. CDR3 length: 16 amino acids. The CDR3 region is CASSYTWTGNTGELFF. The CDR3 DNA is TGTGCCAGCAGTTACACTTGGACAGGGAACACCGGGGAGCTGTTTTTT.

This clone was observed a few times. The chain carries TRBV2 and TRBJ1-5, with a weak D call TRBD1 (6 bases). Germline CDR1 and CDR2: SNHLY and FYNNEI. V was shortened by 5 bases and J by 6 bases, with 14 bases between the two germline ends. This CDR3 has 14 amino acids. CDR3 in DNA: TGTGCCAGCAGTCCGTTCCAGGGGAGTCAGCCCCAGCATTTT. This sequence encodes CASSPFQGSQPQHF.

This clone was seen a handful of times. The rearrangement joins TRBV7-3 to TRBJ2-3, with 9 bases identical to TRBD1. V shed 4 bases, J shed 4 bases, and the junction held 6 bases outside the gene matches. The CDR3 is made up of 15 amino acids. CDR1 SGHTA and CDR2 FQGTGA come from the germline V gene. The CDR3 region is CASSSTGGGSDTQYF. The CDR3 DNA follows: TGTGCCAGCAGCTCCACAGGGGGCGGATCAGATACGCAGTATTTT.

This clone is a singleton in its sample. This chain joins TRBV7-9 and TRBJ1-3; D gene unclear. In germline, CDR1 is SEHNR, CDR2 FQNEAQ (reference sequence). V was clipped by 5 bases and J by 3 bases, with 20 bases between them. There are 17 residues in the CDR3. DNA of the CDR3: TGTGCCAGCAGCATTAGCGGTGTAGGGCGGTTTGGAAACACCATATATTTT. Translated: CASSISGVGRFGNTIYF.

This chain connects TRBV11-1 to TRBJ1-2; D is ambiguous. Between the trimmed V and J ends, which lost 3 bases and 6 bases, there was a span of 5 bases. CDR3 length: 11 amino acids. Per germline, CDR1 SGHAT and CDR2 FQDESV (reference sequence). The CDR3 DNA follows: TGTGCCAGCAGCTTGAGGGATGGCTACACCTTC. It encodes CASSLRDGYTF.

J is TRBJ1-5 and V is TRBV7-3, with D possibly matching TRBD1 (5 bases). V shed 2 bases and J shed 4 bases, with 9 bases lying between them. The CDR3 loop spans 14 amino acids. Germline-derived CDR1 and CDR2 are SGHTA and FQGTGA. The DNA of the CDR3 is TGTGCCAGCAGCTTATCTGGGGGGAATCAGCCCCAGCATTTT. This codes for CASSLSGGNQPQHF.

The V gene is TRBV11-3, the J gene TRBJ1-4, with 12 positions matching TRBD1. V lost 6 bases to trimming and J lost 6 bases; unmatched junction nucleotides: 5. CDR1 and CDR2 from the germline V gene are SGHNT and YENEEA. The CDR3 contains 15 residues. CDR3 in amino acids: CASSWGQGAHEKLFF. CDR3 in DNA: TGTGCCAGCAGTTGGGGACAGGGGGCCCATGAAAAACTGTTTTTT. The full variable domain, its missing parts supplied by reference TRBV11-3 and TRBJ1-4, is EAGVVQSPRYKIIEKKQPVAFWCNPISGHNTLYWYLQNLGQGPELLIRYENEEAVDDSQLPKDRFSAERLKGVDSTLKIQPAELGDSAVYLCASSWGQGAHEKLFFGSGTQLSVL.

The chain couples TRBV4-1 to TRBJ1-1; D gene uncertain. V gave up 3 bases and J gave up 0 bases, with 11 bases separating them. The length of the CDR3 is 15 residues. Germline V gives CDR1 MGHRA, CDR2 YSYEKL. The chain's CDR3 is CASSQITQMNTEAFF. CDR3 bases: TGCGCCAGCAGCCAGATAACGCAGATGAACACTGAAGCTTTCTTT.

The CDR3 nucleotides are TGTGCCTGGAGTGTGGGGACAGCCAATCAGCCCCAGCATTTT. It codes for CAWSVGTANQPQHF. The rearrangement joins TRBV30 to TRBJ1-5; 7 bases line up with TRBD1. Trimming removed 0 bases from V and 3 bases from J; junction bases left unmatched: 2. Germline CDR1 is GTSNPN and CDR2 is SVGIG (reference sequence). This CDR3 contains 14 residues. Full variable domain (outside the CDR3, taken from reference TRBV30 and TRBJ1-5): SQTIHQWPATLVQPVGSPLSLECTVEGTSNPNLYWYRQAAGRGLQLLFYSVGIGQISSEVPQNLSASRPQDRQFILSSKKLLLSDSGFYLCAWSVGTANQPQHFGDGTRLSIL.

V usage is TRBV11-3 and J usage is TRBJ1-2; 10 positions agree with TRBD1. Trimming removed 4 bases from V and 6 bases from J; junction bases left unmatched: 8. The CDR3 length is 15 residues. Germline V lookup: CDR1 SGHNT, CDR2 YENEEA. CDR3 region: CASSSPGQGTHGYTF. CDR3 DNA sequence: TGTGCCAGCAGCTCCCCGGGACAGGGGACCCATGGCTACACCTTC.

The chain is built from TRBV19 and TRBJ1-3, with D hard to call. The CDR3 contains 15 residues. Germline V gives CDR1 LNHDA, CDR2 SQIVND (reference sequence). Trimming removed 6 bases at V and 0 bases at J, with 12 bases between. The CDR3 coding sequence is TGTGCCAGTAGAAACAGCCCGATCTCTGGAAACACCATATATTTT. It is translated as CASRNSPISGNTIYF.

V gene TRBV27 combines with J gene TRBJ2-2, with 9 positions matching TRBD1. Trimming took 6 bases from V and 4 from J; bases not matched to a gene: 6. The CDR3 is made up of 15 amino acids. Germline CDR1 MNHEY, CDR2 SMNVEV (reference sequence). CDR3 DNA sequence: TGTGCCAGCAGCCACGGGACAGGGACCACCGGGGAGCTGTTTTTT. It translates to CASSHGTGTTGELFF.

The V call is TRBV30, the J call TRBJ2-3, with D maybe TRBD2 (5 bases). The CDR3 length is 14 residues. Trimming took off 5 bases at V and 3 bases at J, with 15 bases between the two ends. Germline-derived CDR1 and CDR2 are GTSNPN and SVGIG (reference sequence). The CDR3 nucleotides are TGTGCCTGGGGACTCACCTTGGGGACAGATACGCAGTATTTT. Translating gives CAWGLTLGTDTQYF.

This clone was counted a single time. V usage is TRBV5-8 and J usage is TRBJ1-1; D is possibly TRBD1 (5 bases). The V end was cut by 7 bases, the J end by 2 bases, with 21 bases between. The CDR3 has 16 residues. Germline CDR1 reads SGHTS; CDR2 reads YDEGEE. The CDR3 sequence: CASFRRSRTPNTEAFF. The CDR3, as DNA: TGTGCCAGCTTCCGCAGGAGCCGGACACCTAACACTGAAGCTTTCTTT.

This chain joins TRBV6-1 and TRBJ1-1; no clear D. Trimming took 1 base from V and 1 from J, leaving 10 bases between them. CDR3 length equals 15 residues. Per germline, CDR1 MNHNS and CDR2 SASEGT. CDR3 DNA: TGTGCCAGCAGTGAAGTGTTGACTCGGAACACTGAAGCTTTCTTT. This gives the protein CASSEVLTRNTEAFF.

The CDR3 DNA is TGTGCCAGCAGCCCTTCCGCAGGGACAGGGGGCGCCTATGGCTACACCTTC. Its translation: CASSPSAGTGGAYGYTF. This chain links TRBV9 with TRBJ1-2; 12 bases map to TRBD1. V lost 4 bases to trimming and J lost 4 bases; unmatched junction nucleotides: 11. The CDR3 has 17 amino acids. The germline CDR1 and CDR2 sequences are SGDLS and YYNGEE.

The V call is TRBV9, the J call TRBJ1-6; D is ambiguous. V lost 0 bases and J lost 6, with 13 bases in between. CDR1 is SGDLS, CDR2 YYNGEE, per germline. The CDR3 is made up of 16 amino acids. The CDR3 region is CASSVDGRIGNSPLHF. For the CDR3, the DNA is TGTGCCAGCAGCGTAGATGGGAGGATTGGTAATTCACCCCTCCACTTT.

The CDR3 DNA reads TGTGCCAGCAGCAAGGGACAGGGGAAAGACACCATATATTTT. This gives the protein CASSKGQGKDTIYF. The chain has TRBV5-8 and TRBJ1-3; 10 bases agree with TRBD1. Trimming cost V 4 bases and J 8 bases; bases outside gene matches: 6. Germline assignment: CDR1 SGHTS and CDR2 YDEGEE. This CDR3 region has 14 residues.

In DNA form, the CDR3 reads TGTGCCAGCAGCTCTGGACTAGCGGGAGGTAGAACCTACGAGCAGTACTTC. It specifies CASSSGLAGGRTYEQYF. The genes are TRBV11-3 and TRBJ2-7; 14 nucleotides line up with TRBD2. Germline loops: CDR1 SGHNT, CDR2 YENEEA. The CDR3 sequence is 17 residues long. V gave up 4 bases and J gave up 2 bases; unmatched junction bases: 7.

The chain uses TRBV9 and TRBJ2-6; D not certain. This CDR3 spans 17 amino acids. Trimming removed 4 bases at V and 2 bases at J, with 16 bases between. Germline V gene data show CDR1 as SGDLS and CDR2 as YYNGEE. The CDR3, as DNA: TGTGCCAGCAGCCCCGAGGATGGCTTTACTGGGGCCAACGTCCTGACTTTC. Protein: CASSPEDGFTGANVLTF.

The CDR3 DNA reads TGTGCCAGCAGCTTAGGGTCACAGCCCCAGCATTTT. As protein: CASSLGSQPQHF. The chain joins TRBV13 to TRBJ1-5; D gene unclear. V lost 0 bases and J 7 bases, leaving 4 bases between the germline ends. This CDR3 is built from 12 residues. Germline values: CDR1 PRHDT, CDR2 FYEKMQ (reference sequence).

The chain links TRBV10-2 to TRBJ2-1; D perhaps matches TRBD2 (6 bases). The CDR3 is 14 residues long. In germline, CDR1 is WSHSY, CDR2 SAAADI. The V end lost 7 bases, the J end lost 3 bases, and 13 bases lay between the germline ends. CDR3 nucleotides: TGCGCCAGCAACGGGCGGGACTTCTACAATGAGCAGTTCTTC. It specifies CASNGRDFYNEQFF.

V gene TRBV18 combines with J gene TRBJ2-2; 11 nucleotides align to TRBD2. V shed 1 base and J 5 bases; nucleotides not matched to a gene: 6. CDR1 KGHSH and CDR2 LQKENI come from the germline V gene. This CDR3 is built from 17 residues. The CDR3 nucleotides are TGTGCCAGCTCACCACGCGCTAGCGGGAGGTGGACCGGGGAGCTGTTTTTT. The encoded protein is CASSPRASGRWTGELFF.